These 18 T cell receptor beta chains were all obtained from the same sample, sequenced in a study of blood T cell repertoires in COVID-19. Libraries were prepared by immunoSEQ multiplex PCR; TCRdb keeps only in-frame clonotypes and omits some of them. There are 110,000 to 150,000 clones in the sample; around 90% occur only once, and approximately 1.8% lies in the top ten. Sequencing used peripheral blood. These receptor sequences come from a man aged 65-85 years with acute or convalescent COVID-19.

This chain links TRBV7-8 with TRBJ2-3; tentatively, D is TRBD2 (7 bases). CDR1 and CDR2 (germline): SGHVS, FQNEAQ. V lost 5 bases and J lost 2, with 17 bases in between. The CDR3 sequence is 16 residues long. The chain's CDR3 is CASSPTPRGATDTQYF. The CDR3 DNA reads as TGTGCCAGCAGCCCAACCCCACGGGGGGCCACAGATACGCAGTATTTT.

The CDR3 protein is CASSLGWTGGQETQYF. The CDR3 DNA reads TGTGCCAGCAGCTTGGGATGGACAGGGGGACAAGAGACCCAGTACTTC. The chain uses TRBV5-6 and TRBJ2-5; 10 bases map to TRBD1. The CDR3 is 16 residues long. V was clipped by 0 bases and J by 2 bases; unmatched bases: 4. CDR1 is SGHDT and CDR2 is YYEEEE in the germline V gene.

The V and J genes are TRBV11-2 and TRBJ2-7; 8 positions match TRBD2. Looked up from germline, CDR1 is SGHAT and CDR2 is FQNNGV. The V segment lost 7 bases and the J segment 1 base; nucleotides outside the gene matches: 9. CDR3 length: 15 residues. The CDR3 loop reads CASTPGVAGSYEQYF. CDR3 bases: TGTGCCAGCACCCCAGGAGTAGCGGGATCCTACGAGCAGTACTTC.

This clone was seen a few times. The V gene is TRBV6-6, the J gene TRBJ2-7; 7 bases agree with TRBD2. Germline-derived CDR1 and CDR2 are MNHNY and SVGAGI (reference sequence). V lost 8 bases to trimming and J lost 6 bases; unmatched junction nucleotides: 4. This CDR3 is 11 amino acids long. Here the CDR3 DNA reads TGTGCCAGCTGGGAGGGGCGCGAGCAGTACTTC. It codes for CASWEGREQYF.

The rearrangement joins TRBV10-2 to TRBJ2-5; 11 bases are a match to TRBD2. The J segment lost 2 bases and the V segment lost 6 bases, leaving 8 bases of the junction unmatched. Germline-derived CDR1 and CDR2 are WSHSY and SAAADI. The CDR3 runs to 16 residues. CDR3 protein: CASRRTSGPGQETQYF. For the CDR3, the DNA is TGCGCCAGCAGGAGGACTAGCGGGCCTGGTCAAGAGACCCAGTACTTC.

This chain uses TRBV5-4 with TRBJ2-1, with 9 bases fitting TRBD2. Trimming took 4 bases from V and 4 from J; bases not matched to a gene: 9. CDR3 size: 16 residues. Germline loops: CDR1 SGHNT, CDR2 YYREEE (reference sequence). CDR3 sequence: CASSPEASGVYNEQFF. In DNA, the CDR3 is TGTGCCAGCAGCCCGGAGGCTAGCGGGGTGTACAATGAGCAGTTCTTC.

The V and J genes are TRBV27 and TRBJ2-1, with 14 bases that match TRBD2. Losses at the gene ends were 10 bases for V and 7 bases for J; bases not matched to a gene: 12. Germline assignment: CDR1 MNHEY and CDR2 SMNVEV (reference sequence). The length of the CDR3 is 16 residues. The CDR3 DNA sequence: TGTGCCACGGGACTAGCGGGAGAATGGCGGTTGAATGAGCAGTTCTTC. This codes for CATGLAGEWRLNEQFF.

V and J are TRBV6-6 and TRBJ1-1; TRBD1 matches at 7 bases. This CDR3 has 15 residues. V lost 2 bases and J lost 8; bases outside the gene matches: 11. Germline CDR1 reads MNHNY; CDR2 reads SVGAGI (reference sequence). The CDR3 DNA reads TGTGCCAGCAGTTACGGGAACGCAGGGGGGACCGAAGCTTTCTTT. Encoded protein: CASSYGNAGGTEAFF.

This sequence joins TRBV7-9 and TRBJ1-6; no firm D call. The CDR3 spans 15 residues. Germline CDR1 reads SEHNR; CDR2 reads FQNEAQ (reference sequence). With 7 bases removed from V and 7 bases from J, the gap between germline ends came to 17 bases. The CDR3 nucleotides are TGTGCCAGCATCCCTATTGCCGCCCCCAATTCACCCCTCCACTTT. Translated, it gives CASIPIAAPNSPLHF.

This chain joins TRBV15 and TRBJ1-4; D might be TRBD1 (6 bases). CDR1 LNHNV and CDR2 YYDKDF come from the germline V gene (reference sequence). There are 17 residues in the CDR3. Trimming left V 1 base short and J 4 bases short, with 16 bases between. This CDR3 is CATSRGDTGGNNEKLFF. For the CDR3, the DNA is TGTGCCACCAGCAGAGGGGACACCGGCGGAAATAATGAAAAACTGTTTTTT. The full variable domain, completed using reference TRBV15 and TRBJ1-4, is DAMVIQNPRYQVTQFGKPVTLSCSQTLNHNVMYWYQQKSSQAPKLLFHYYDKDFNNEADTPDNFQSRRPNTSFCFLDIRSPGLGDTAMYLCATSRGDTGGNNEKLFFGSGTQLSVL.

The CDR3, as DNA: TGTGCCAGCAGCCCTACCTGGGGACTCGGTAACTATGGCTACACCTTC. As protein: CASSPTWGLGNYGYTF. The V and J genes are TRBV7-2 and TRBJ1-2; a weak D match, TRBD1 (5 bases). Deletions cut 5 bases from V and 1 base from J, with 17 bases between. The CDR3 covers 16 residues. From germline, CDR1 is SGHTA and CDR2 FQGNSA. The variable domain in full, with the rest retrieved from reference TRBV7-2 and TRBJ1-2, is GAGVSQSPSNKVTEKGKDVELRCDPISGHTALYWYRQSLGQGLEFLIYFQGNSAPDKSGLPSDRFSAERTGGSVSTLTIQRTQQEDSAVYLCASSPTWGLGNYGYTFGSGTRLTVV.

The rearrangement joins TRBV3-1 (or the pseudogene TRBV3-2) to TRBJ1-2; 10 nucleotides match TRBD1. This CDR3 spans 16 amino acids. From germline, CDR1 is LGHDT and CDR2 YNNKEL (reference sequence). With 4 bases clipped from V and 7 bases from J, the junction kept 12 bases outside the gene matches. CDR3 loop: CASSRQGASRYVGYTF. Written as DNA, the CDR3 is TGTGCCAGCAGCCGACAGGGGGCGTCGAGATATGTTGGCTACACCTTC.

The chain joins TRBV5-5 to TRBJ1-1, with 9 bases identical to TRBD1. In germline, CDR1 is SGHKS, CDR2 YYEKEE (reference sequence). V was clipped by 2 bases and J by 4 bases; unmatched bases: 6. The CDR3 loop spans 15 amino acids. The CDR3 loop is CASSFTGGAGTEAFF. DNA for the CDR3: TGTGCCAGCAGCTTCACAGGGGGCGCAGGCACTGAAGCTTTCTTT. The full variable domain, completed using reference TRBV5-5 and TRBJ1-1, is DAGVTQSPTHLIKTRGQQVTLRCSPISGHKSVSWYQQVLGQGPQFIFQYYEKEERGRGNFPDRFSARQFPNYSSELNVNALLLGDSALYLCASSFTGGAGTEAFFGQGTRLTVV.

This clone has only a few counts. The V gene is TRBV21-1, the J gene TRBJ1-2; the D call of TRBD1 is as the table states it, not checked on the DNA. TRBV21-1 is noted as a pseudogene. CDR3 length: 16 amino acids. Here the CDR3 reads CASSKDLRTGGYGYTF. The DNA for the CDR3 is TGTGCCAGCAGCAAAGACCTCCGGACAGGGGGCTATGGCTACACCTTC.

The V and J genes are TRBV27 and TRBJ2-1, with D possibly TRBD1 on 6 matching bases. V gave up 8 bases and J gave up 5 bases, with 16 bases separating them. Germline V gene data show CDR1 as MNHEY and CDR2 as SMNVEV (reference sequence). CDR3 length equals 14 residues. In DNA, the CDR3 is TGTGCCAGCGCCAGGGGCGGGTCCCACAATGAGCAGTTCTTC. This codes for CASARGGSHNEQFF.

Only a few counts were recorded for this clone. This chain links TRBV6-1 with TRBJ2-7, with D possibly matching TRBD2 (6 bases). V lost 2 bases, J lost 4 bases, and 15 bases lay in between. Germline V gives CDR1 MNHNS, CDR2 SASEGT. This CDR3 is built from 15 residues. The CDR3 is CASSEYSSGGYEQYF. The CDR3 nucleotides read TGTGCCAGCAGTGAATATTCTTCCGGGGGTTACGAGCAGTACTTC.

The V call is TRBV9, the J call TRBJ2-7; D may be TRBD2 (6 bases). There are 14 residues in the CDR3. V shed 7 bases and J shed 3 bases, with 17 bases lying between them. Germline V gives CDR1 SGDLS, CDR2 YYNGEE. CDR3 loop: CASGPSAGHYEQYF. CDR3 coding DNA: TGTGCCAGCGGTCCATCGGCGGGGCACTACGAGCAGTACTTC.

This clone was seen ten or more times. In DNA form, the CDR3 reads TGCAGCGTTGTCCAGGGAAACACAGATACGCAGTATTTT. It is translated as CSVVQGNTDTQYF. V usage is TRBV29-1 and J usage is TRBJ2-3; a possible D gene is TRBD1 (5 bases). V lost 4 bases and J 2 bases, leaving 10 bases between the germline ends. Germline V CDR1 and CDR2: SQVTM, ANQGSEA. The CDR3 spans 13 residues.